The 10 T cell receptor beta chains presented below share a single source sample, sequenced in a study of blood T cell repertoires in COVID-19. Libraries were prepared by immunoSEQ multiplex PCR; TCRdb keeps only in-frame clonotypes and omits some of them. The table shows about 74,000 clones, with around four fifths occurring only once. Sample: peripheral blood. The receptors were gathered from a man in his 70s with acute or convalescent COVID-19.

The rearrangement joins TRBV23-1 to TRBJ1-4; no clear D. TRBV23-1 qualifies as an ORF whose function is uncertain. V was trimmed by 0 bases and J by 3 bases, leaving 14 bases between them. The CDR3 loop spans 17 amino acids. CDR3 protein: CASSQSIRREPNEKLFF. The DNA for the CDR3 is TGCGCCAGCAGTCAATCGATCAGGAGGGAACCTAATGAAAAACTGTTTTTT.

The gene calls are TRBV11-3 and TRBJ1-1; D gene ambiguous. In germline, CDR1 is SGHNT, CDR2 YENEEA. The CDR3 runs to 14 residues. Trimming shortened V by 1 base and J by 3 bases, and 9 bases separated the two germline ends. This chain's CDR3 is CASSLGPGDTEAFF. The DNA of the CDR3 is TGTGCCAGCAGCTTAGGCCCGGGAGACACTGAAGCTTTCTTT.

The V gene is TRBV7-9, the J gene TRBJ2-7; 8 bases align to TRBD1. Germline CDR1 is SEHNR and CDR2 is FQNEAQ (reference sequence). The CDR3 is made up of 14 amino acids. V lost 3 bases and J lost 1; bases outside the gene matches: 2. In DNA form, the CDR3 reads TGTGCCAGCAGCTTTGACAGGGGTTCCTACGAGCAGTACTTC. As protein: CASSFDRGSYEQYF.

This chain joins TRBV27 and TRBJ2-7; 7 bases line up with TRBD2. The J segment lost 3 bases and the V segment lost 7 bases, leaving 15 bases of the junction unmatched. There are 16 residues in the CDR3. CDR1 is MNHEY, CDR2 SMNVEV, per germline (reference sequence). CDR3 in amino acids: CASTSRGERVGYEQYF. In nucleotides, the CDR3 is TGTGCCAGCACCTCTCGGGGGGAGAGGGTCGGCTACGAGCAGTACTTC.

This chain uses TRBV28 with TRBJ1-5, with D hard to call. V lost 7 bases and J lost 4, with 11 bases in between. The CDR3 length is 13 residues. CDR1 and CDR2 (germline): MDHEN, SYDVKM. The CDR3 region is CASIGRANQPQHF. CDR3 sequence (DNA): TGTGCCAGCATCGGGCGGGCAAATCAGCCCCAGCATTTT.

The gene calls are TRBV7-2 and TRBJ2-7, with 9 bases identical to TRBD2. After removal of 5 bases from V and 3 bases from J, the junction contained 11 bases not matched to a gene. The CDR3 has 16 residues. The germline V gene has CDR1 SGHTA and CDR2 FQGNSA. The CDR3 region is CASSIGGRGGNYEQYF. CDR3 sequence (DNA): TGTGCCAGCAGCATAGGCGGGAGGGGGGGAAACTACGAGCAGTACTTC.

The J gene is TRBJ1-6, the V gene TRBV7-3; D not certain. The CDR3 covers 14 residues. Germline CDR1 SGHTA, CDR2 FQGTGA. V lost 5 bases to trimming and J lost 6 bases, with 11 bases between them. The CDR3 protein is CASSPGGSNSPLHF. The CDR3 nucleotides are TGTGCCAGCAGCCCCGGTGGGAGTAATTCACCCCTCCACTTT.

The CDR3 DNA reads as TGTGCCAGCAGCCGAGGACAGAATCAGCCCCAGCATTTT. This translates into CASSRGQNQPQHF. The J gene is TRBJ1-5, the V gene TRBV14; D perhaps matches TRBD1 (6 bases). The CDR3 covers 13 residues. Per germline, CDR1 SGHDN and CDR2 FVKESK. V gave up 4 bases and J gave up 4 bases, with 8 bases separating them. Combining the CDR3 with reference TRBV14 and TRBJ1-5 gives the whole variable domain EAGVTQFPSHSVIEKGQTVTLRCDPISGHDNLYWYRRVMGKEIKFLLHFVKESKQDESGMPNNRFLAERTGGTYSTLKVQPAELEDSGVYFCASSRGQNQPQHFGDGTRLSIL.

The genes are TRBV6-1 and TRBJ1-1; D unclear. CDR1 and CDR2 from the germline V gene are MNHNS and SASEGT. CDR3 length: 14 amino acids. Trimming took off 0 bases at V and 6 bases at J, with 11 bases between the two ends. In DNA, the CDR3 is TGTGCCAGCAGTGAAGCGGTCAGTTACCCTGAAGCTTTCTTT. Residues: CASSEAVSYPEAFF.

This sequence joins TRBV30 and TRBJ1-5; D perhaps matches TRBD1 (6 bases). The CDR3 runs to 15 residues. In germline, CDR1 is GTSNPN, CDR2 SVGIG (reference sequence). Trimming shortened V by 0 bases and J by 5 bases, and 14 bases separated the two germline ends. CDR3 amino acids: CAWSVHTGKDQPQHF. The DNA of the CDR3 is TGTGCCTGGAGTGTCCATACAGGGAAGGATCAGCCCCAGCATTTT.